This T cell receptor beta chain appears in the sequencing data of a study of shared T cell receptors in the human thymus. V lost 2 bases to trimming and J lost 2 bases; unmatched junction nucleotides: 6. CDR1 and CDR2 from the germline V gene are SGHRS and YFSETQ. The length of the CDR3 is 15 residues. Sequencing used immunoSEQ multiplex PCR; TCRdb keeps in-frame clones, though not all of them. The sample has some 700,000 clones; 70% to 90% are singletons. The sample was also linked to a second study, of human thymus T cells.

The sequence derives from a girl less than two years old with a congenital heart defect. Sequenced sample: thymocytes. The chain employs TRBV5-1 and TRBJ1-1; TRBD1 matches 7 bases. The CDR3 DNA reads as TGCGCCAGCAGCTTAGGGACAGCCCAAAACACTGAAGCTTTCTTT. This gives the protein CASSLGTAQNTEAFF.